What follows describes a single TCR beta chain. The antigen remains unidentified. The data were produced by immunoSEQ multiplex PCR, yet TCRdb's version contains in-frame clones alone and is incomplete. The table lists under 150,000 clones, roughly 88% of them singletons. The data belong to a study of T cell responses to AZD1222 COVID-19 vaccine. General study results and limits: Dominant at 160-218 and 743-854, vaccine-associated CD4 TCRs also spanned spike.

The germline V and J ends were trimmed by 7 bases and 14 bases, with 19 bases remaining between them. The CDR3 consists of 12 residues. This specimen consisted of peripheral blood, obtained on day 0 of AZD1222 vaccination. The clonotype was recovered from an adult in good health. The chain couples TRBV12-3 or TRBV12-4 to TRBJ2-3, with D possibly being TRBD1 or TRBD2 (5 bases each). The CDR3 protein is CASNLGRGVGYF. DNA of the CDR3: TGTGCCAGCAATTTGGGACGGGGAGTCGGGTATTTT.